This T cell receptor beta chain was captured in a study of patients and donors after allogeneic stem cell transplantation. This clonotype has just a few counts. The CDR3 runs to 12 residues. Germline V gives CDR1 MGHDK, CDR2 SYGVNS. From the RT-PCR reads, TCRdb called clonotypes with MiXCR, one entry per CDR3 protein. The sample consists of approximately 170,000 distinct CDR3 sequences, about a quarter of them appearing once. The sample taken for sequencing was blood, either unsorted or a sorted T cell fraction (not recorded which). The sequence derives from a human donor who was either an allogeneic HSCT recipient or a stem cell or donor lymphocyte infusion donor (not recorded which). It is not recorded whose cells these are; they may come from a transplant donor. This chain joins TRBV25-1 and TRBJ2-3; possibly TRBD2 for D (5 bases). The CDR3 protein is CAGEGVTDTQYF. For the CDR3, the DNA is TGTGCGGGTGAGGGTGTCACAGATACGCAGTATTTT.